The TCR beta chain described here comes from a study of CD8+ T cells in alopecia areata. Study as a whole: Scoring of severity for treated patients was based on percentage of affected scalp area. General observations from the study: Among the 100 top clones, expanded CD8+ clones, like scalp clonality, were significantly decreased by tofacitinib. Tofacitinib did not eliminate many expanded lesional clones from scalp or blood.

RNA extraction was followed by reverse transcription into cDNA, which acted as the sequencing template. The repertoire was sequenced with immunoSEQ multiplex PCR; TCRdb's copy has only in-frame clones and lacks some. The table shows tens of thousands of clones, with about 71% occurring only once. Concerning this clone itself: Antigen specificity is unknown.

As to treatment: oral pan-JAK inhibitor, 5-10 mg twice daily. Patients with alopecia areata provided lesional scalp punch biopsies as well as peripheral blood. The germline CDR1 and CDR2 sequences are GTSNPN and SVGIG (reference sequence). The CDR3 spans 15 residues. V was pared by 0 bases and J by 3 bases, with 5 bases of the junction left unmatched. The sequenced sample was CD8+ T cells sorted from blood, obtained at week 4, from a patient treated with tofacitinib. This TCR was recovered from a human donor with alopecia areata. The chain carries TRBV30 and TRBJ2-5, with TRBD1 matching over 9 bases. As DNA, the CDR3 is TGTGCCTGGAGTGTACAGAGGGACAGGGAAGAGACCCAGTACTTC. It specifies CAWSVQRDREETQYF.